The 25 T cell receptor beta chains listed next were all sequenced from one sample in a study of tumor-infiltrating lymphocytes in primary liver carcinoma. Co-extracted RNA and DNA came from 20-30 mg of unsorted bulk tissue. The authors made TCR beta cDNA from around 500 ng total RNA with a constant-region primer. ARM-PCR was slightly modified, and three nested multiplex PCR rounds with it gave rise to the TCR beta libraries. Each of the first two PCR rounds ran roughly 9 cycles with TRBV1-TRBV30 forward and C-beta reverse primers. TCRdb re-called the multiplex PCR reads through MiXCR, storing one row per CDR3 protein. This table holds tens of thousands of distinct CDR3 sequences, over 70% found once. The specimen was liver tumor tissue from sampling region 2. Subset in this sample: tumor region T2, inferior pole. Receptors were obtained from a man aged 35-49 years with primary liver carcinoma and hepatitis B virus infection.

J is TRBJ1-1 and V is TRBV5-6; D unresolved. The CDR3 extends over 14 amino acids. V was shortened by 3 bases and J by 1 base, with 10 bases between the two germline ends. The V gene's germline CDR1 is SGHDT and CDR2 YYEEEE. CDR3: CASSSTSRNTEAFF. The CDR3 DNA reads TGTGCCAGCAGCTCGACAAGCAGGAACACTGAAGCTTTCTTT.

Many counts were recorded for this clonotype. This chain connects TRBV10-2 to TRBJ2-5; the D gene is possibly TRBD1 (6 bases). Germline V gives CDR1 WSHSY, CDR2 SAAADI. The CDR3 length is 14 residues. V lost 7 bases and J 2 bases, leaving 14 bases between the germline ends. The DNA for the CDR3 is TGCGCCAGCAATTCGGGACAAGGGCAAGAGACCCAGTACTTC. Encoded protein: CASNSGQGQETQYF.

In the case of this clonotype: Germline and junction disagree at one end, which may indicate a read error. The CDR3 protein is CTSSPKPNSPFHF. The CDR3, as DNA: TGTACCAGCAGCCCTAAGCCGAATTCACCCTTCCACTTC. V is TRBV6-5 and J is TRBJ1-6; D not certain. Germline CDR1 MNHEY, CDR2 SVGAGI. CDR3 length: 13 residues.

Details on this clonotype: The missing conserved phenylalanine or tryptophan at the end of this CDR3 makes a read error likely. V gene TRBV6-6 combines with J gene TRBJ1-6; D perhaps matches TRBD1 (6 bases). Germline CDR1 reads MNHNY; CDR2 reads SVGAGI (reference sequence). The CDR3 has 13 residues. The CDR3 sequence is CVSSNTGISPLHY. In DNA form, the CDR3 reads TGTGTCAGCAGTAATACAGGGATTTCACCCCTCCACTAT.

CDR3 sequence reads: CANTQTGSYEQYF. The CDR3 bases are TGTGCCAACACCCAGACAGGTTCCTACGAGCAGTACTTC. The chain combines TRBV6-1 with TRBJ2-7; a weak D match, TRBD1 (6 bases). V lost 10 bases and J lost 1, with 14 bases in between. CDR3 length: 13 residues. Germline V lookup: CDR1 MNHNS, CDR2 SASEGT.

In this sample, this clonotype turned up a few times. This chain links TRBV7-3 with TRBJ2-1, with D unclear. Trimming took 5 bases from V and 6 from J, leaving 8 bases between them. Germline assignment: CDR1 SGHTA and CDR2 FQGTGA. CDR3 length: 12 residues. CDR3 nucleotides: TGTGCCAGCAGCATCGGAATCAATGAGCAGTTCTTC. Residues: CASSIGINEQFF.

The chain is built from TRBV6-2 or TRBV6-3 and TRBJ1-2; D not resolved. V was clipped by 2 bases and J by 9 bases, with 10 bases between them. The CDR3 spans 12 residues. The germline gives CDR1 MNHEY, CDR2 SVGEGT. CDR3 DNA: TGTGCCAGCAGTTACACGACGGGAAGCTACACCTTC. The encoded protein is CASSYTTGSYTF.

The chain recombines TRBV29-1 with TRBJ2-3, with 8 bases matching TRBD2. V shed 1 base, J shed 5 bases, and the junction held 11 bases outside the gene matches. Germline CDR1 is SQVTM and CDR2 is ANQGSEA. The CDR3 covers 16 residues. The CDR3 bases are TGCAGCGTTGAAGGGCGGATCGGGACTAGACAAGATACGCAGTATTTT. It specifies CSVEGRIGTRQDTQYF.

A note on this clonotype: Relative to the germline gene, one junction end is altered; a read error may explain this. The chain couples TRBV12-3 or TRBV12-4 to TRBJ1-5, with D possibly matching TRBD1 (5 bases). The CDR3 sequence is 15 residues long. The CDR3 DNA sequence: TGCGCCAGCACGTGGGGCACCGCAATAAATCAGCCCCAGCATTTC. Its translation: CASTWGTAINQPQHF.

Worth noting for this clonotype: The missing conserved phenylalanine or tryptophan at the end of this CDR3 makes a read error likely. This sequence joins TRBV12-3 or TRBV12-4 and TRBJ2-3; TRBD2 agrees at 7 bases. The CDR3 spans 14 residues. The CDR3, as DNA: TGCGCCAGCAGTTTGGGGGGGACTCCAAATACGCAGTATTAT. The encoded protein is CASSLGGTPNTQYY.

Concerning this clonotype: Lacking the conserved final phenylalanine or tryptophan, this CDR3 likely reflects a read error. The chain couples TRBV29-1 to TRBJ2-1; D remains ambiguous. CDR3 length: 13 residues. Germline V lookup: CDR1 SQVTM, CDR2 ANQGSEA. CDR3 region: CSVSKVGYNGQFS. The CDR3 DNA sequence: TGCAGCGTTTCTAAGGTGGGATACAATGGGCAGTTCTCC.

On this clonotype: Compared with germline, one end of the junction differs, possibly owing to a read error. This chain links TRBV5-4 with TRBJ2-2; 14 nucleotides match TRBD2. Per the germline V gene, CDR1 is SGHNT and CDR2 is YYREEE (reference sequence). The CDR3 is 16 amino acids. Here the CDR3 reads CASGPTGLAGVGELFF. The CDR3 nucleotides are TGTGCCAGCGGCCCAACGGGACTAGCGGGAGTCGGGGAACTGTTTTTT. Variable domain in full (rest from reference TRBV5-4 and TRBJ2-2): ETGVTQSPTHLIKTRGQQVTLRCSSQSGHNTVSWYQQALGQGPQFIFQYYREEENGRGNFPPRFSGLQFPNYSSELNVNALELDDSALYLCASGPTGLAGVGELFFGEGSRLTVL.

The table lists this clonotype with many counts. The rearrangement uses TRBV30 and TRBJ2-1, with D possibly matching TRBD2 (6 bases). Trimming stripped 0 bases from V and 8 bases from J, with 14 bases between. The CDR3 has 14 residues. Per germline, CDR1 GTSNPN and CDR2 SVGIG (reference sequence). Written as DNA, the CDR3 is TGTGCCTGGAGTGTCGGGCGGGAACACCATGAGCAGTTCTTC. Translated, it gives CAWSVGREHHEQFF.

Notes on this clonotype: A much larger clone differs from this one at a single base, so this may be a read error. The V call is TRBV24-1, the J call TRBJ2-5, with D possibly TRBD1 on 6 matching bases. This CDR3 comprises 14 residues. Looked up from germline, CDR1 is KGHDR and CDR2 is SFDVKD. The CDR3 DNA is TGTGCCACCGGTGATCCCGGGACAAAAGAGACCCAGTACTTC. Its translation is CATGDPGTKETQYF.

On this clonotype itself: Because it lacks the conserved phenylalanine or tryptophan at the end, this CDR3 is likely a read error. This chain connects TRBV11-3 to TRBJ2-7; D possibly corresponds to TRBD2 (5 bases). V lost 3 bases, J lost 7 bases, and 13 bases lay in between. Germline V lookup: CDR1 SGHNT, CDR2 YENEEA. The CDR3 has 13 residues. This chain's CDR3 is CASSFGVLGEQYL. The CDR3 DNA follows: TGTGCCAGCAGCTTCGGGGTTCTGGGTGAGCAGTACCTC.

Points on this clonotype: Compared with germline, one end of the junction differs, possibly owing to a read error. J is TRBJ2-2 and V is TRBV28, with D possibly being TRBD1 (6 bases). The germline V gene encodes CDR1 MDHEN and CDR2 SYDVKM. The CDR3 is 14 residues long. CDR3 sequence reads: CASSFEGDTRELFF. CDR3 in DNA: TGTGCCAGCAGTTTTGAGGGGGACACCCGGGAGCTGTTTTTT.

To note about this clonotype: Relative to the germline gene, one junction end is altered; a read error may explain this. The V call is TRBV12-5, the J call TRBJ2-7; D possibly uses TRBD1 or TRBD2 (5 bases each). The CDR3 loop spans 13 amino acids. The germline V gene has CDR1 LGHNT and CDR2 FRNRAP. The CDR3 is CPSEGTGSYERYF. CDR3 DNA: TGTCCCAGTGAGGGGACCGGTTCCTACGAGCGGTATTTC.

The table lists this clonotype with a few counts. One end of the junction fails to match germline, which may point to a read error. V gene TRBV6-5 combines with J gene TRBJ2-3, with 10 positions matching TRBD2. CDR1 and CDR2 from the germline V gene are MNHEY and SVGAGI. This CDR3 is built from 15 residues. DNA of the CDR3: TGCGCCAGCGACCCAGGACTAGCGGAAACAGATACGCAGTATTTT. This codes for CASDPGLAETDTQYF.

This clonotype showed up just once. The CDR3: CTNSLMAEQFF. The CDR3 coding sequence is TGTACCAACAGTTTAATGGCTGAGCAGTTCTTC. The rearrangement joins TRBV12-3 or TRBV12-4 to TRBJ2-1; D not resolved. CDR3 length equals 11 residues.

To note about this clonotype: The junction and the germline gene differ at one end; a read error may be behind it. CDR3 protein: CASSQDIPSRTSGRVDRQYF. CDR3 nucleotides: TGCGCCAGCAGCCAAGATATTCCCTCCAGGACTAGCGGGAGAGTAGATAGGCAGTATTTT. V usage is TRBV4-3 and J usage is TRBJ2-3, with 13 bases lining up with TRBD2. Germline CDR1 and CDR2: LGHNA and YSLEER. This CDR3 contains 20 residues.

This clonotype was counted once. At one end the junction does not follow the germline gene, possibly because of a read error. This chain uses TRBV5-1 with TRBJ2-6; perhaps TRBD1 as D (5 bases). CDR1 is SGHRS, CDR2 YFSETQ, per germline. The CDR3 has 18 residues. Here the CDR3 reads CASSLGAGIISGAKVLTF. The CDR3 nucleotides are TGCGCCAGCAGCTTGGGGGCCGGTATAATCTCTGGGGCCAAGGTCCTGACTTTC.

This clonotype has only one observation. The chain uses TRBV6-2 or TRBV6-3 and TRBJ2-7; perhaps TRBD1 as D (6 bases). V shed 6 bases and J shed 7 bases, with 19 bases lying between them. Germline V gene data show CDR1 as MNHEY and CDR2 as SVGEGT. This CDR3 is built from 14 residues. CDR3 sequence (DNA): TGTGCCAGCAGCCTCCTGAACAGGGCCCAGGAGCAGTACTTC. It specifies CASSLLNRAQEQYF.

This clonotype was seen many times. The chain uses TRBV4-1 and TRBJ1-3; no reliable D call. CDR1 and CDR2 (germline): MGHRA, YSYEKL. CDR3 size: 16 residues. The V and J ends lost 1 base and 0 bases respectively, with 10 bases between them. CDR3 in DNA: TGCGCCAGCAGCCAAGGCCAAGTTAGCTCTGGAAACACCATATATTTT. Amino acids: CASSQGQVSSGNTIYF.

The chain recombines TRBV11-2 with TRBJ2-7, with a tentative D call TRBD2 (6 bases). In germline, CDR1 is SGHAT, CDR2 FQNNGV. The CDR3 sequence is 16 residues long. The V and J ends lost 6 bases and 1 base respectively, with 19 bases between them. The DNA for the CDR3 is TGTGCCAGCAGGGCGAGGCCGGGAGAAGGATCCTACGAGCAGTACTTC. Translating gives CASRARPGEGSYEQYF. Full variable domain (rest looked up from reference TRBV11-2 and TRBJ2-7): EAGVAQSPRYKIIEKRQSVAFWCNPISGHATLYWYQQILGQGPKLLIQFQNNGVVDDSQLPKDRFSAERLKGVDSTLKIQPAKLEDSAVYLCASRARPGEGSYEQYFGPGTRLTVT.

Notes on this clonotype: The junction shows a germline mismatch at one end, possibly a read error. The V gene is TRBV5-1, the J gene TRBJ1-1, with D possibly TRBD1 on 5 matching bases. The CDR3 sequence is 15 residues long. The germline V gene has CDR1 SGHRS and CDR2 YFSETQ. The CDR3: CASSALAGSNIEALF. As DNA, the CDR3 is TGCGCCAGCAGCGCCTTGGCAGGGAGCAACATTGAAGCTTTATTT.